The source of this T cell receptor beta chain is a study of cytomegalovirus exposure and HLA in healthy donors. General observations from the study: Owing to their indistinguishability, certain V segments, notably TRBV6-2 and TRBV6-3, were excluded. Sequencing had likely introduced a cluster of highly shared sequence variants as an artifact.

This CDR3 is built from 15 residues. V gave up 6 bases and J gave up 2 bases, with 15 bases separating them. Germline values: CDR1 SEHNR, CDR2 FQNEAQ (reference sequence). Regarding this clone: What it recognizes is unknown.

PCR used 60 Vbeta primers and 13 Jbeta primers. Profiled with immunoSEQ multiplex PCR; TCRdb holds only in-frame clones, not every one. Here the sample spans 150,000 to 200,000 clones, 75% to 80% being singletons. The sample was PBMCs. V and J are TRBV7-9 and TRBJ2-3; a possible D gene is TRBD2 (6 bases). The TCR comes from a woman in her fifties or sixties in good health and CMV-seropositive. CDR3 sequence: CASSSGRGTTDTQYF. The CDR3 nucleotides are TGTGCCAGCAGTTCCGGTCGGGGGACCACAGATACGCAGTATTTT. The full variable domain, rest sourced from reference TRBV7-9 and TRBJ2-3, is DTGVSQNPRHKITKRGQNVTFRCDPISEHNRLYWYRQTLGQGPEFLTYFQNEAQLEKSRLLSDRFSAERPKGSFSTLEIQRTEQGDSAMYLCASSSGRGTTDTQYFGPGTRLTVL.